Listed below are T cell receptor beta chains from one sample, sequenced in a study of graft-versus-host responses after intestinal transplantation. The repertoire was sequenced with immunoSEQ multiplex PCR; TCRdb's copy has only in-frame clones and lacks some. The sample includes roughly 120,000 clones, approximately 90% of them seen just once. No antigen has been identified for these receptors. Specimen: unstimulated CD4+ T cells sorted from spleen or lymph node cells, collected before intestinal transplant. These receptors all stem from a human donor who received an intestinal transplant. CDR3s include the opening cysteine and the closing phenylalanine or tryptophan. D genes are given only for firm matches. Size tells how often a clone was seen (once, few, many) or the class of an expanded clone, and some rows leave it out.

.,TRBD1,16,TRBJ1-1,TRBV4-3,TGCGCCAGCAGCCAAGATTGGACGACAGGGACCGCTGAAGCTTTCTTT,CASSQDWTTGTAEAFF
.,.,13,TRBJ1-2,TRBV14,TGTGCCAGCAGCCCCCAGGACTACTATGGCTACACCTTC,CASSPQDYYGYTF
.,TRBD1,14,TRBJ1-2,TRBV5-4,TGTGCCAGCAGCTCGACAGGGAAGGAGTATGGCTACACCTTC,CASSSTGKEYGYTF
.,TRBD2,15,TRBJ2-3,TRBV5-1,TGCGCCAGCAGCTTGACTAGCGGGAGGGTAGATACGCAGTATTTT,CASSLTSGRVDTQYF
once,.,14,TRBJ1-1,TRBV18,TGTGCCAGCTCACCGCTTTCGAGGAACACTGAAGCTTTCTTT,CASSPLSRNTEAFF
.,TRBD2,14,TRBJ2-3,TRBV28,TGTGCCAGCAGTTCTTTGCGGGAGAGCGGTACGCAGTATTTT,CASSSLRESGTQYF
.,TRBD1,15,TRBJ2-5,TRBV7-8,TGTGCCAGCAGCTTAGGGGACAGAAATCAAGAGACCCAGTACTTC,CASSLGDRNQETQYF
.,.,15,TRBJ1-4,TRBV27,TGTGCCAGCAGACCCACTCCAGGGACTAATGAAAAACTGTTTTTT,CASRPTPGTNEKLFF
.,.,14,TRBJ2-7,TRBV4-2,TGTGCCAGCAGCCAACGCCGGGAATCGGACGAGCAGTACTTC,CASSQRRESDEQYF
.,.,12,TRBJ2-7,TRBV28,TGTGCCAGCAGTTTAACAGTCTACGAGCAGTACTTC,CASSLTVYEQYF
once,TRBD2,18,TRBJ2-7,TRBV5-5,TGTGCCAGCAGCTTGGACAGGGGTGGACTAGCGGGGAGGTACGAGCAGTACTTC,CASSLDRGGLAGRYEQYF
.,TRBD1,16,TRBJ1-2,TRBV23-1,TGCGCCAGCATCGAACCGGGACAGGGGGCGAAGTATGGCTACACCTTC,CASIEPGQGAKYGYTF
.,.,17,TRBJ2-1,TRBV27,TGTGCCAGCAGTTTCCGAGGCGACCCGAGCTCCTACAATGAGCAGTTCTTC,CASSFRGDPSSYNEQFF
.,.,12,TRBJ1-2,TRBV7-2,TGTGCCAGCAGCGCGGATTTCTATGGCTACACCTTC,CASSADFYGYTF
once,TRBD1,16,TRBJ1-1,TRBV19,TGTGCCAGTACCCTGGGTAGGACAGGCCCGAACACTGAAGCTTTCTTT,CASTLGRTGPNTEAFF
.,.,15,TRBJ2-7,TRBV28,TGTGCCAGCAGTTCCGCGGGGCCCGATTCCTACGAGCAGTACTTC,CASSSAGPDSYEQYF
.,TRBD1,16,TRBJ2-7,TRBV19,TGTGCCAGTAGTATCTCGACAGGGGGGGCAGTAGACGAGCAGTACTTC,CASSISTGGAVDEQYF
.,.,11,TRBJ1-2,TRBV6-4,TGTGCCAGCAAAGGGGTAACCGGCTACACCTTC,CASKGVTGYTF
.,.,18,TRBJ1-1,TRBV5-6,TGTGCCAGCAGCTGGGGGGGACGGGGTAGAACTATGAACACTGAAGCTTTCTTT,CASSWGGRGRTMNTEAFF
.,TRBD1,15,TRBJ2-2,TRBV5-1,TGCGCCAGCAGCTCCTCGGGACAGGGGGCCGGGGAGCTGTTTTTT,CASSSSGQGAGELFF
.,.,15,TRBJ1-2,TRBV6-5,TGTGCCAGCAGCTCCTACCCGACAGGTTTATATGGCTACACCTTC,CASSSYPTGLYGYTF
.,TRBD2,14,TRBJ2-5,TRBV18,TGTGCCAGCTCACCACGGGGAGGGGAGGAGACCCAGTACTTC,CASSPRGGEETQYF
.,TRBD2,18,TRBJ2-3,TRBV5-1,TGCGCCAGCAGCCAACCAAAATTAGCGGGGGCTAGCACAGATACGCAGTATTTT,CASSQPKLAGASTDTQYF
.,TRBD1,13,TRBJ1-1,TRBV7-9,TGTGCCAGCAGCTTAGCTTCGGACAGGTCGGCTTTCTTT,CASSLASDRSAFF
.,.,15,TRBJ2-3,TRBV9,TGTGCCAGCAGCGTACAGGGATCTAGCACAGATACGCAGTATTTT,CASSVQGSSTDTQYF
.,.,14,TRBJ2-7,TRBV6-7,TGTGCCAGCAGGGTATCAGCGCTCTCCTACGAGCAGTACTTC,CASRVSALSYEQYF
.,TRBD1,14,TRBJ2-7,TRBV18,TGTGCCAGCTCACCGAACGACAGGGCCTACGAGCAGTACTTC,CASSPNDRAYEQYF
.,TRBD2,15,TRBJ2-3,TRBV2,TGTGCCAGCAGTGACCCGCGGGGGTGGGAAGATACGCAGTATTTT,CASSDPRGWEDTQYF
.,TRBD1,18,TRBJ1-3,TRBV12-5,TGTGCTAGTGGTTCCCCCCTAACGACAGGGGGTACTGGAAACACCATATATTTT,CASGSPLTTGGTGNTIYF
.,TRBD2,14,TRBJ2-1,TRBV5-4,TGTGCCAGCAGCTTGGGGACTAGTCCGGATGAGCAGTTCTTC,CASSLGTSPDEQFF
.,TRBD2,15,TRBJ2-3,TRBV5-1,TGCGCCAGCAGCTTGGGCGGGCGGGAGACAGATACGCAGTATTTT,CASSLGGRETDTQYF
.,TRBD1,15,TRBJ1-2,TRBV6-6,TGTGCCAGCAGTTACTCTGGACAGGGGGTTCGCGGCTACACCTTC,CASSYSGQGVRGYTF
.,.,16,TRBJ2-2,TRBV7-6,TGTGCCAGCAGCGCGGCCGGGACTCAGAACACCGGGGAGCTGTTTTTT,CASSAAGTQNTGELFF
.,TRBD1,14,TRBJ2-7,TRBV5-1,TGCGCCAGCAGAGTAGGACAGGGTATCAACGAGCAGTACTTC,CASRVGQGINEQYF
.,.,15,TRBJ1-2,TRBV2,TGTGCCAGCAGTGGGGTTAGCGGGGAGGACTATGGCTACACCTTC,CASSGVSGEDYGYTF
once,TRBD1,15,TRBJ2-5,TRBV5-1,TGCGCCAGCAGCTTGTCCCGACGACAGGGGGAGACCCAGTACTTC,CASSLSRRQGETQYF
.,.,14,TRBJ2-1,TRBV27,TGTGCCAGCATGTCAGCGGGTTCCTACAATGAGCAGTTCTTC,CASMSAGSYNEQFF
.,.,16,TRBJ2-5,TRBV5-4,TGTGCCAGCAGCTTGGTTCGGGAAGCGTACCAAGAGACCCAGTACTTC,CASSLVREAYQETQYF
once,.,14,TRBJ2-7,TRBV28,TGTGCCAGCAGCCCCCACCCTCGGGCGGGTGAGCAGTACTTC,CASSPHPRAGEQYF
.,.,11,TRBJ2-5,TRBV6-5,TGTGCCAGCGGACTGGGGGCGACCCAGTACTTC,CASGLGATQYF
.,.,12,TRBJ1-2,TRBV11-2,TGTGCCAGCAGCTCCGGTCGAAATGGCTACACCTTC,CASSSGRNGYTF
.,.,13,TRBJ2-7,TRBV25-1,TGTGCCAGCAGTCGGACAGTCTCCTACGAGCAGTACTTC,CASSRTVSYEQYF
once,TRBD1,15,TRBJ2-1,TRBV9,TGTGCCAGCAGCGCAACAGGGGTCCTGGGGAATGAGCAGTTCTTC,CASSATGVLGNEQFF
few,TRBD2,15,TRBJ2-3,TRBV5-1,TGCGCCAGCAGCCCTTTTAGCGGGCGCACAGATACGCAGTATTTT,CASSPFSGRTDTQYF
few,.,15,TRBJ2-7,TRBV4-3,TGCGCCAGCAGCCAAGACAACAGGGTTACCTACGAGCAGTACTTC,CASSQDNRVTYEQYF
.,TRBD2,16,TRBJ2-7,TRBV28,TGTGCCAGCAGTTTCACTAGCGGGGGTTTCCCCTACGAGCAGTACTTC,CASSFTSGGFPYEQYF
.,.,14,TRBJ2-1,TRBV28,TGTGCCAGCAGTTTGCGAGGGAGAGGCAATGAGCAGTTCTTC,CASSLRGRGNEQFF
.,.,11,TRBJ1-2,TRBV11-3,TGTGCCAGCAGCTTATTGAGTGGCTACACCTTC,CASSLLSGYTF
.,.,16,TRBJ1-6,TRBV19,TGTGCCAGTAGTAGGAACACAGGGCCCGATAATTCACCCCTCCACTTT,CASSRNTGPDNSPLHF
.,TRBD1,13,TRBJ1-2,TRBV6-5,TGTGCCAGCAGCCGCCAGGGGGCCTATGGCTACACCTTC,CASSRQGAYGYTF
.,.,13,TRBJ1-1,TRBV6-1,TGTGCCAGCCCAGGGAACGTGAACACTGAAGCTTTCTTT,CASPGNVNTEAFF
.,TRBD1,15,TRBJ2-2,TRBV7-2,TGTGCCAGCAGCCTGACAGGGACGAACACCGGGGAGCTGTTTTTT,CASSLTGTNTGELFF
.,TRBD1,15,TRBJ2-7,TRBV4-1,TGCGCCAGCAGCCGCCCCGGGACAGGGGCCTACGAGCAGTACTTC,CASSRPGTGAYEQYF
.,.,14,TRBJ2-5,TRBV5-1,TGCGCCAGCAGCTTGGGGGGCGATAGTGGGACCCAGTACTTC,CASSLGGDSGTQYF
.,TRBD1,12,TRBJ2-5,TRBV6-1,TGTGCCAGCGGGAACAGGGGAGAGACCCAGTACTTC,CASGNRGETQYF
once,TRBD1,15,TRBJ1-1,TRBV19,TGTGCCAGTAGACCGACAGGGGCTGGGAACACTGAAGCTTTCTTT,CASRPTGAGNTEAFF
.,.,14,TRBJ1-4,TRBV7-2,TGTGCCAGCAGCTTAAGCCAGGGTAATGAAAAACTGTTTTTT,CASSLSQGNEKLFF
.,.,14,TRBJ1-4,TRBV2,TGTGCCAGCACCCCGGACAGCACTAATGAAAAACTGTTTTTT,CASTPDSTNEKLFF
.,.,13,TRBJ1-5,TRBV27,TGTGCCAGCAGTAGCTTCCAAAGAGGGCCCCAGCATTTT,CASSSFQRGPQHF
.,TRBD1,14,TRBJ2-3,TRBV5-1,TGCGCCAGCAACCGACAGGGTCTATTTGATACGCAGTATTTT,CASNRQGLFDTQYF